This is a list of T cell receptor beta chains from one sample in a study of human T cells and chemical hapten exposure. From the RACE reads, TCRdb called clonotypes with MiXCR, one entry per CDR3 protein. The sample includes under 65,000 distinct CDR3 sequences, around 9.3% of them seen just once. The input for sequencing was whole blood, taken in connection with sensitization to the hapten diphenylcyclopropenone (DPC). The receptors come from a woman aged 45-59 years with alopecia areata. Some clones in this sample may be carry-over from other donors' samples. Each CDR3 is given with its conserved first and last residue. Each record gives: J gene, V gene, clone size, D gene, CDR3 DNA, CDR3 protein. The D gene is left open where the match is weak. For some rows the clone size is stated as once, few or many, or as a class when expanded; others skip it.

>TRBJ2-4|TRBV28|-|TRBD2
TGTGCCAGCAGTTTAGGCGGGGGGTCGGCCAAAAACATTCAGTACTTC
CASSLGGGSAKNIQYF
>TRBJ2-7|TRBV29-1|many|-
TGCAGCGTTGCATACCGGGGGGAGCAGTACTTC
CSVAYRGEQYF
>TRBJ2-3|TRBV6-6|many|TRBD1
TGTGCCAGCAATGACAGGGCCGCTAGCACAGATACGCAGTATTTT
CASNDRAASTDTQYF
>TRBJ2-1|TRBV28|many|TRBD2
TGTGCCAGCAGTTTATCGACGGGACTAGGGACACTTTTTGAAGGGCAGTTCTTC
CASSLSTGLGTLFEGQFF
>TRBJ1-1|TRBV6-6|many|-
TGTGCCAGCAGTATGTCGTGGAACACTGAAGCTTTCTTT
CASSMSWNTEAFF
>TRBJ2-7|TRBV28|many|TRBD2
TGTGCCAGCAGTTGGGACTATTCCTACGAGCAGTACTTC
CASSWDYSYEQYF
>TRBJ2-3|TRBV10-3|few|-
TGTGCCATCAGTGCAGCAGATACGCAGTATTTT
CAISAADTQYF
>TRBJ2-5|TRBV5-8|-|-
TGTGCCAGCAGCTTGTCAATGGGGGCCCAAGAGACCCAGTACTTC
CASSLSMGAQETQYF
>TRBJ2-3|TRBV27|many|-
TGTGCCAGCAGTTCCTCTCGATCGGTGGTGGGTGCAGATACGCAGTATTTT
CASSSSRSVVGADTQYF
>TRBJ2-3|TRBV29-1|-|TRBD2
TGCAGCGTTGATGGAAGCGGGAGCCCAGATACGCAGTATTTT
CSVDGSGSPDTQYF
>TRBJ1-1|TRBV27|-|-
TGTGCCAGCAAGCCCGCAGGTGGGCACACTGAAGCTTTCTTT
CASKPAGGHTEAFF
>TRBJ2-7|TRBV11-2|many|-
TGTGCCAGCAGCTCGACGTCTCGCGAGCAGTACTTC
CASSSTSREQYF
>TRBJ2-1|TRBV20-1|few|-
TGCAGTGCTAGCAGCAGCGACAATGAGCAGTTCTTC
CSASSSDNEQFF
>TRBJ1-3|TRBV4-1|many|TRBD1
TGCGCCAGCAGCCCCCGACAGGGGGCTGGAAACACCATATATTTT
CASSPRQGAGNTIYF
>TRBJ1-2|TRBV18|few|TRBD1
TGTGCCAGCTCCCTCTCGACAGGGGATGGCTACACCTTC
CASSLSTGDGYTF
>TRBJ2-1|TRBV11-3|many|-
TGTGCCAGCAGCTTATCCCCCACTCGGAACAATGAGCAGTTCTTC
CASSLSPTRNNEQFF
>TRBJ2-7|TRBV6-5|many|-
TGTGCCAGCAGTTCCAACGCCTTGGCGGCCATACCCTACGAGCAGTACTTC
CASSSNALAAIPYEQYF
>TRBJ2-3|TRBV4-3|-|TRBD2
TGCGCCAGCAGCCGACTAGCGGGCACAGATACGCAGTATTTT
CASSRLAGTDTQYF
>TRBJ1-6|TRBV28|-|-
TGTGCCAGCAGTCCACACACAGATAATTCACCCCTCCACTTT
CASSPHTDNSPLHF
>TRBJ1-4|TRBV5-5|few|-
TGTGCCAGCAGCTTCCGGGCAACTAATGAAAAACTGTTTTTT
CASSFRATNEKLFF
>TRBJ2-1|TRBV11-1|many|TRBD2
TGTGCCAGCAGCAAGACTAGCGGGAAGGTCTACAATGAGCAGTTCTTC
CASSKTSGKVYNEQFF
>TRBJ2-1|TRBV20-1|-|TRBD2
TGCAGTGCGAGAGGACTAGCGGATGAGCAGTTCTTC
CSARGLADEQFF
>TRBJ1-6|TRBV20-1|-|TRBD1
TGCAGTGCTCTTGGGACAGGGACCTCACCCCTCCACTTT
CSALGTGTSPLHF
>TRBJ2-5|TRBV20-1|many|-
TGCAGTGCTAGAGATCAGGGACCTGGAGGTCGAGAGACCCAGTACTTC
CSARDQGPGGRETQYF
>TRBJ2-7|TRBV7-4|many|-
TGTGCCAGCAGCTTAGGGATCTGGGCCGAGCAGTACTTC
CASSLGIWAEQYF
>TRBJ2-3|TRBV5-1|few|-
TGCGCCAGCAGCCCGCCGTCGGGAGTCGGCACAGATACGCAGTATTTT
CASSPPSGVGTDTQYF
>TRBJ1-1|TRBV2|many|-
TGTGCCAGCACCAGAGGGGATACGGGCACTGAAGCTTTCTTT
CASTRGDTGTEAFF
>TRBJ1-1|TRBV29-1|-|-
TGCAGCGCCCGGGACATACTGAACACTGAAGCTTTCTTT
CSARDILNTEAFF
>TRBJ1-3|TRBV20-1|many|-
TGCAGTGCTATTCCCGGATCCGGCGGAAACACCATATATTTT
CSAIPGSGGNTIYF
>TRBJ2-2|TRBV9|many|TRBD1
TGTGCCAGCAGCGGACAGGGAACGGGTCTTAGGGAGCTGTTTTTT
CASSGQGTGLRELFF
>TRBJ2-7|TRBV6-2/TRBV6-3|many|-
TGTGCCAGCACGAAGAGGATAGCTGCCAGGGACGAGCAGTACTTC
CASTKRIAARDEQYF
>TRBJ2-7|TRBV4-1|-|TRBD2
TGCGCCAGCAGCCAAGATTTAGCGGGATCCTACGAGCAGTACTTC
CASSQDLAGSYEQYF
>TRBJ2-1|TRBV6-1|few|-
TGTGCCAGCAGTGAACAGCTGTTCTCCTACAATGAGCAGTTCTTC
CASSEQLFSYNEQFF
>TRBJ2-5|TRBV11-2|many|-
TGTGCCAGCAGAGGAGGAATTGGGGGCCAAGAGACCCAGTACTTC
CASRGGIGGQETQYF
>TRBJ2-7|TRBV12-3/TRBV12-4|many|TRBD2
TGTGCCAGCAGAGGGACTAGCGGGAGCTTCGAGCAGTACTTC
CASRGTSGSFEQYF
>TRBJ2-7|TRBV29-1|many|TRBD1
TGCAGCGTTGATTTCGGACAGGGGTGGGAGCAGTACTTC
CSVDFGQGWEQYF
>TRBJ2-5|TRBV7-2|many|-
TGTGCCAGCAGCTTCTCCTATGAAGAGACCCAGTACTTC
CASSFSYEETQYF
>TRBJ1-3|TRBV4-1|many|-
TGCGCCAGCAGCCAAGTGGGTAAACGGAGCTCTGGAAACACCATATATTTT
CASSQVGKRSSGNTIYF
>TRBJ1-1|TRBV4-3|many|TRBD1
TGCGCCAGCAGCCAGAGTGGGACAGGGCTTCATGCTCGAGCTTTCTTT
CASSQSGTGLHARAFF
>TRBJ1-5|TRBV11-2|many|TRBD1
TGTGCCAGCAGCTTAGGGACAGGGTGGAATCAGCCCCAGCATTTT
CASSLGTGWNQPQHF
>TRBJ2-1|TRBV20-1|many|-
TGCAGTGCTCCAGGGGAGCACAGGGTAGGCAATGAGCAGTTCTTC
CSAPGEHRVGNEQFF
>TRBJ2-5|TRBV7-8|-|TRBD2
TGTGCCAGCAGCCCAGCCGGGGGGGGCCTCGAGACCCAGTACTTC
CASSPAGGGLETQYF
>TRBJ2-3|TRBV10-1|-|TRBD1
TGCGCCAGCAACGACAGGGACACAGATACGCAGTATTTT
CASNDRDTDTQYF
>TRBJ1-4|TRBV27|-|-
TGTGCCAGCCGGAGGGAGGGGGAAAAACTGTTTTTT
CASRREGEKLFF
>TRBJ1-5|TRBV7-8|few|-
TGTGCCAGCAGCTTAGGGGGGCAGGGCCGGCAGCCCCAGCATTTT
CASSLGGQGRQPQHF
>TRBJ2-7|TRBV30|-|-
TGTGCCTGGAGTGTCCTGCGCTCCTACGAGCAGTACTTC
CAWSVLRSYEQYF
>TRBJ1-1|TRBV29-1|many|-
TGCAGCGTTGGGTGGGGGCTCACTGAAGCTTTCTTT
CSVGWGLTEAFF
>TRBJ2-5|TRBV3-1|many|-
TGTGCCAGCAGCCAAGAAGGGGGACGGCGCCAAGAGACCCAGTACTTC
CASSQEGGRRQETQYF
>TRBJ2-6|TRBV28|many|TRBD2
TGTGCCAGCCAAAGGGGAGGGATGCTCTCTGGGGCCAACGTCCTGACTTTC
CASQRGGMLSGANVLTF